These T cell receptor beta chains were read from a single sample in a study of blood T cell repertoires in COVID-19. Sequenced by immunoSEQ multiplex PCR; TCRdb stores in-frame clones only, minus some. The sample lists 200,000 to 300,000 clones, approximately 80% seen once, with around 2% in the top ten. Sequencing was done on a sample of peripheral blood. The receptors here all came from a man aged 30-40 years who had recovered from COVID-19. Each CDR3 is given with its conserved first and last residue. A D gene is named only where the DNA matches it firmly. The size of a clone is reported for some rows only, either as once, few or many, or as a class for expanded clones.

j_call v_call clone_size d_call cdr3_nt cdr3_aa
TRBJ2-3 TRBV5-1 - TRBD2 TGCGCCAGCAGCTCTGGACTAGCTACAGATACGCAGTATTTT CASSSGLATDTQYF
TRBJ2-5 TRBV10-3 - TRBD2 TGTGCCATCAGTGAGACGAGCGGGGGGGGCTGGGAAGAGACCCAGTACTTC CAISETSGGGWEETQYF
TRBJ2-5 TRBV6-5 - - TGTGCTTCCGCGGGGCAATCAACAAACCAAGAGACCCAGTACTTC CASAGQSTNQETQYF
TRBJ2-3 TRBV6-4 - TRBD2 TGTGCCAGCAGGGTTTCCCCGGGACTAGCGGGGGGGCGTACCACAGATACGCAGTATTTT CASRVSPGLAGGRTTDTQYF
TRBJ1-4 TRBV2 - TRBD1 TGTGCCAGCAGGCCGGGACAGGGAATGGAAAAACTGTTTTTT CASRPGQGMEKLFF
TRBJ2-1 TRBV18 - TRBD1 TGTGCCAGCTCACAGGGGACAGGGAACTACAATGAGCAGTTCTTC CASSQGTGNYNEQFF
TRBJ1-3 TRBV14 - - TGTGCCAGCAGCGGGAGTAACTCTGGAAACACCATATATTTT CASSGSNSGNTIYF
TRBJ1-5 TRBV11-2 - - TGTGCCAGCAGCGACGTATGGGGGGTCCAGCATTTT CASSDVWGVQHF
TRBJ1-1 TRBV19 many TRBD1 TGTGCCAGTAGTGCTACAGGGGCACAATCGGAAGCTTTCTTT CASSATGAQSEAFF
TRBJ2-5 TRBV13 - TRBD2 TGTGCCAGCAGCTTAGTTGCGGGGGGCTGGGAGACCCAGTACTTC CASSLVAGGWETQYF
TRBJ2-1 TRBV19 - TRBD2 TGTGCCAGTAGTATTATAGCGGGTGAGCAGTTCTTC CASSIIAGEQFF
TRBJ2-1 TRBV3-1/TRBV3-2 - - TGTGCCAGCAGCCAAGATTCAATCTCCTACAATGAGCAGTTCTTC CASSQDSISYNEQFF
TRBJ2-1 TRBV10-1 many TRBD2 TGCGCCAGCAGTCTGGGTAGCGGGGGGGGAAATGAGCAGTTCTTC CASSLGSGGGNEQFF
TRBJ2-3 TRBV28 - TRBD1 TGTGCCAGCACCCCCAGGGGGCAGGGCACAGATACGCAGTATTTT CASTPRGQGTDTQYF
TRBJ2-2 TRBV9 once TRBD1 TGTGCCAGCAGCCTGACGACAGGGGTCTCGACCGGGGAGCTGTTTTTT CASSLTTGVSTGELFF
TRBJ1-5 TRBV7-8 - - TGTGCCAGCAGCTTAGGAGGATTTGATCAGCCCCAGCATTTT CASSLGGFDQPQHF
TRBJ2-5 TRBV19 - TRBD1 TGTGCCAGTAGTGGACAGGGGCAAGAGACCCAGTACTTC CASSGQGQETQYF
TRBJ1-5 TRBV5-5 - - TGTGCCAGCAGCTTGGGCGGCTATAGCAATCAGCCCCAGCATTTT CASSLGGYSNQPQHF
TRBJ1-6 TRBV5-6 - TRBD1 TGTGCCAGCAGCTTGGAAGGGACAGAACCTTTCCAGCCCCTCCACTTT CASSLEGTEPFQPLHF
TRBJ2-3 TRBV3-1/TRBV3-2 - TRBD2 TGTGCCAGCAGCCAACCCTTTAGCGGGGGGGGCACAGATACGCAGTATTTT CASSQPFSGGGTDTQYF
TRBJ2-7 TRBV6-2/TRBV6-3 few - TGTGCCAGCAGTCCCTACCGGGACTTCTCCTACGAGCAGTACTTC CASSPYRDFSYEQYF
TRBJ2-3 TRBV7-8 - - TGTGCCAGCAGCTTAAGGGGGGGCCATGGAGATACGCAGTATTTT CASSLRGGHGDTQYF
TRBJ1-5 TRBV10-2 once - TGCGCCAGCAGGGATACAGGGCCCAATCAGCCCCAGCATTTT CASRDTGPNQPQHF
TRBJ1-2 TRBV11-2 - - TGTGCCAGCAGGACGTTACCTAAACAGGGAAGCTATGGCTACACCTTC CASRTLPKQGSYGYTF
TRBJ2-2 TRBV14 - TRBD2 TGTGCCAGCAGCCAAGATCATGCTAGCGGGGGCCGCGGGGAGCTGTTTTTT CASSQDHASGGRGELFF
TRBJ2-7 TRBV5-1 few - TGCGCCAGCAGCTTAAGTCAGGGTCTCCTCTCCGAGCAGTACTTC CASSLSQGLLSEQYF